The next 30 T cell receptor beta chains were all read from a single sample in a study of shared clonotypes between healthy human individuals. Sequencing used immunoSEQ multiplex PCR; TCRdb keeps in-frame clones, though not all of them. There are about 490,000 clones in the sample; around four fifths occur only once, and around 12% lies in the top ten. The sequenced sample consisted of PBMCs. These receptors were collected from a woman aged 35 to 49 in good health. Some clones in this sample may be carry-over from other donors' samples.

This clone turned up a few times. In DNA form, the CDR3 reads TGTGCCAGCAGCCAAGTCGCGTACACTGAAGCTTTCTTT. Translating gives CASSQVAYTEAFF. The rearrangement uses TRBV14 and TRBJ1-1; D unresolved. The germline V and J ends were trimmed by 1 base and 3 bases, with 6 bases remaining between them. The CDR3 totals 13 residues. The V gene's germline CDR1 is SGHDN and CDR2 FVKESK. The whole variable domain, remainder taken from reference TRBV14 and TRBJ1-1, is EAGVTQFPSHSVIEKGQTVTLRCDPISGHDNLYWYRRVMGKEIKFLLHFVKESKQDESGMPNNRFLAERTGGTYSTLKVQPAELEDSGVYFCASSQVAYTEAFFGQGTRLTVV.

The rearrangement joins TRBV19 to TRBJ1-5, with 8 nucleotides matching TRBD1. The germline V gene has CDR1 LNHDA and CDR2 SQIVND (reference sequence). This CDR3 has 14 residues. With V trimmed by 6 bases and J by 2 bases, 3 bases remained unmatched. The CDR3, as DNA: TGTGCCAGTAGGACGACAGGGGGCAATCAGCCCCAGCATTTT. Translation: CASRTTGGNQPQHF.

In DNA, the CDR3 is TGCAGCGTTGATTCTACCGGGACAGGGCTTGAAGAGACCCAGTACTTC. This codes for CSVDSTGTGLEETQYF. The J gene is TRBJ2-5, the V gene TRBV29-1; the match to TRBD1 covers 9 bases. In germline, CDR1 is SQVTM, CDR2 ANQGSEA. This CDR3 spans 16 amino acids. V lost 3 bases, J lost 3 bases, and 11 bases stayed unmatched. Using reference TRBV29-1 and TRBJ2-5 for the parts outside the CDR3, the full variable domain is SAVISQKPSRDICQRGTSLTIQCQVDSQVTMMFWYRQQPGQSLTLIATANQGSEATYESGFVIDKFPISRPNLTFSTLTVSNMSPEDSSIYLCSVDSTGTGLEETQYFGPGTRLLVL.

The gene calls are TRBV5-8 and TRBJ2-6, with D uncertain. This CDR3 region has 16 residues. Germline V CDR1 and CDR2: SGHTS, YDEGEE. The V and J ends lost 0 bases and 2 bases respectively, with 9 bases between them. The CDR3 DNA follows: TGTGCCAGCAGCTTGGGTGTGTCAGCTGGGGCCAACGTCCTGACTTTC. Its translation: CASSLGVSAGANVLTF.

The rearrangement joins TRBV15 to TRBJ2-2, with D unresolved. The CDR3 contains 14 residues. The germline CDR1 and CDR2 sequences are LNHNV and YYDKDF (reference sequence). Trimming cost V 0 bases and J 8 bases, with 10 bases left between them. CDR3 sequence (DNA): TGTGCCACCAGCAGAGATGCAGTTTGGGGGGAGCTGTTTTTT. Translation: CATSRDAVWGELFF.

This clone was seen a handful of times. V is TRBV5-8 and J is TRBJ2-5, with D possibly being TRBD1 (6 bases). CDR1 is SGHTS, CDR2 YDEGEE, per germline. The CDR3 loop spans 15 amino acids. V dropped 0 bases and J dropped 3 bases, with 12 bases sitting between them. This chain's CDR3 is CASSLGRQAEETQYF. The CDR3 nucleotides read TGTGCCAGCAGCTTGGGGAGACAGGCAGAAGAGACCCAGTACTTC.

This clone was picked up a small number of times. CDR3 region: CASSYSSGRADTQYF. CDR3 coding DNA: TGTGCCAGCAGTTACTCTAGCGGGAGGGCAGATACGCAGTATTTT. The chain has TRBV6-6 and TRBJ2-3, with TRBD2 matching over 11 bases. Per germline, CDR1 MNHNY and CDR2 SVGAGI (reference sequence). With V trimmed by 0 bases and J by 4 bases, 0 bases remained unmatched. The CDR3 is 15 residues long.

This chain uses TRBV6-5 with TRBJ2-5, with D maybe TRBD1 (5 bases). In germline, CDR1 is MNHEY, CDR2 SVGAGI. Trimming left V 1 base short and J 3 bases short, with 15 bases between. The CDR3 totals 16 residues. As DNA, the CDR3 is TGTGCCAGCAGTTACTTGTCAGGGTCAGGCAAAGAGACCCAGTACTTC. Its protein product is CASSYLSGSGKETQYF.

This chain links TRBV7-3 with TRBJ1-1, with unresolved D. Trimming pared 3 bases from V and 2 bases from J, leaving 7 bases between. Germline V gives CDR1 SGHTA, CDR2 FQGTGA. CDR3 size: 13 residues. CDR3 residues: CASSFRANTEAFF. The CDR3 region has the DNA TGTGCCAGCAGCTTTCGGGCTAACACTGAAGCTTTCTTT.

The chain has TRBV27 and TRBJ1-4; D is perhaps TRBD1 (6 bases). V dropped 7 bases and J dropped 0 bases, with 12 bases sitting between them. Germline CDR1 is MNHEY and CDR2 is SMNVEV (reference sequence). The length of the CDR3 is 15 residues. The CDR3 DNA follows: TGTGCCAGCAACAGGAAGGGGGCAACTAATGAAAAACTGTTTTTT. Residues: CASNRKGATNEKLFF.

In regard to this clone: A far larger clone is a single base away, which makes a read error likely. V is TRBV4-3 and J is TRBJ2-3, with 8 nucleotides matching TRBD1. Germline CDR1 LGHNA, CDR2 YSLEER. The CDR3 runs 15 residues. DNA of the CDR3: TGCGCCAGCAGCCAAGATAGGACAGGGCCAGATACGCGGTATTTT. Protein sequence: CASSQDRTGPDTRYF.

This rearrangement joins TRBV2 to TRBJ1-5, with unresolved D. The CDR3 covers 13 residues. Germline CDR1 SNHLY, CDR2 FYNNEI. V lost 7 bases, J lost 1 base, and 8 bases lay in between. The DNA of the CDR3 is TGTGCCAGCAAAAGGGAGAGCAATCAGCCCCAGCATTTT. Amino acids: CASKRESNQPQHF.

The CDR3 nucleotides are TGTGCCAGCAAGTTCGACAGGGGGAGAGAGACCCAGTACTTC. Its translation: CASKFDRGRETQYF. V usage is TRBV2 and J usage is TRBJ2-5; TRBD1 matches 9 bases. Germline CDR1 reads SNHLY; CDR2 reads FYNNEI. V was pared by 7 bases and J by 4 bases, with 7 bases of the junction left unmatched. The CDR3 loop spans 14 amino acids.

The chain combines TRBV7-6 with TRBJ2-5; D is uncertain. The CDR3 totals 11 residues. Trimming left V 1 base short and J 6 bases short, with 3 bases between. Looked up from germline, CDR1 is SGHVS and CDR2 is FNYEAQ. The CDR3 bases are TGTGCCAGCAGCTTAGGTCAGACCCAGTACTTC. Residues: CASSLGQTQYF. The full variable domain, in which reference TRBV7-6 and TRBJ2-5 provide the parts outside the CDR3, is GAGVSQSPRYKVTKRGQDVALRCDPISGHVSLYWYRQALGQGPEFLTYFNYEAQQDKSGLPNDRFSAERPEGSISTLTIQRTEQRDSAMYRCASSLGQTQYFGPGTRLLVL.

This clone was seen only a few times. The rearrangement links TRBV7-8 to TRBJ1-5; no clear D. The CDR3 covers 15 residues. Trimming took 2 bases from V and 4 from J, leaving 12 bases between them. Germline V gene sequence: CDR1 SGHVS, CDR2 FQNEAQ. CDR3 nucleotide sequence: TGTGCCAGCAGCTTAAGGCGGGAAAGGAATCAGCCCCAGCATTTT. Protein: CASSLRRERNQPQHF.

The chain couples TRBV6-5 to TRBJ1-1, with 7 nucleotides matching TRBD1. The CDR3 runs to 13 residues. J gave up 8 bases and V 0 bases, and 3 bases lay outside the gene matches. Per the germline V gene, CDR1 is MNHEY and CDR2 is SVGAGI. The DNA of the CDR3 is TGTGCCAGCAGTTACTCGGAGACAGGGGAAGCTTTCTTT. As protein: CASSYSETGEAFF.

V and J are TRBV19 and TRBJ2-5, with 13 bases matching TRBD2. Germline V gene sequence: CDR1 LNHDA, CDR2 SQIVND (reference sequence). V shed 4 bases, J shed 5 bases, and the junction held 10 bases outside the gene matches. CDR3 size: 17 residues. DNA for the CDR3: TGTGCCAGTAGTAAGAGGGCCACTAGCGGGAGGGGGGAGACCCAGTACTTC. It is translated as CASSKRATSGRGETQYF.

The CDR3 spells CASRGLAGVEQFF. In nucleotides, the CDR3 is TGTGCCAGTAGGGGACTAGCGGGAGTTGAGCAGTTCTTC. The V call is TRBV19, the J call TRBJ2-1, with TRBD2 identical over 14 bases. Trimming took 6 bases from V and 9 from J; bases not matched to a gene: 1. CDR3 length: 13 amino acids. Per germline, CDR1 LNHDA and CDR2 SQIVND (reference sequence). The whole variable domain, remainder taken from reference TRBV19 and TRBJ2-1, is DGGITQSPKYLFRKEGQNVTLSCEQNLNHDAMYWYRQDPGQGLRLIYYSQIVNDFQKGDIAEGYSVSREKKESFPLTVTSAQKNPTAFYLCASRGLAGVEQFFGPGTRLTVL.

The chain employs TRBV9 and TRBJ2-5; D is unclear. Trimming pared 4 bases from V and 2 bases from J, leaving 12 bases between. There are 14 residues in the CDR3. Looked up from germline, CDR1 is SGDLS and CDR2 is YYNGEE. The CDR3 DNA follows: TGTGCCAGCAGCCCCAGACCGGCTCAAGAGACCCAGTACTTC. Protein: CASSPRPAQETQYF.

This clone was recorded only once. The chain has TRBV2 and TRBJ2-7, with 7 bases that match TRBD1. With V trimmed by 8 bases and J by 2 bases, 3 bases remained unmatched. This CDR3 has 12 amino acids. Germline assignment: CDR1 SNHLY and CDR2 FYNNEI. The CDR3 loop reads CASLGQTYEQYF. In DNA, the CDR3 is TGTGCCAGCCTGGGACAGACCTACGAGCAGTACTTC.

The chain uses TRBV5-8 and TRBJ1-5, with 8 bases identical to TRBD1. CDR3 length: 16 residues. V shed 4 bases and J 6 bases; nucleotides not matched to a gene: 12. The germline V gene has CDR1 SGHTS and CDR2 YDEGEE. The CDR3 coding sequence is TGTGCCAGCAGCCAACCCGGGACAGGAGTGGCTCAGCCCCAGCATTTT. It translates to CASSQPGTGVAQPQHF.

The chain carries TRBV4-3 and TRBJ2-7, with a possible D match to TRBD1 (6 bases). The CDR3 totals 15 residues. V lost 0 bases to trimming and J lost 3 bases, with 12 bases between them. Germline CDR1 is LGHNA and CDR2 is YSLEER. CDR3 nucleotides: TGCGCCAGCAGCCAAGAAGCAGGGGAAATCTACGAGCAGTACTTC. Translating gives CASSQEAGEIYEQYF.

In DNA form, the CDR3 reads TGTGCCACCAGCAGACCCAGGTTACACTCCACTGAAGCTTTCTTT. Translation gives CATSRPRLHSTEAFF. The V gene is TRBV15, the J gene TRBJ1-1; no firm D call. The V end was cut by 2 bases, the J end by 4 bases, with 14 bases between. Germline CDR1 LNHNV, CDR2 YYDKDF (reference sequence). The CDR3 has 15 amino acids.

Comment on this clone: One junction end does not reproduce the germline sequence, and a read error may be involved. V is TRBV5-5 and J is TRBJ2-7; 10 bases align to TRBD2. The germline gives CDR1 SGHKS, CDR2 YYEKEE (reference sequence). This CDR3 is built from 14 residues. DNA of the CDR3: TGCGCCAGCAGCTTCCCTAGCGGGAGTTACGAGCAGTACTTC. The encoded protein is CASSFPSGSYEQYF.

Notes on this clone: A far larger clone is off by one base, so a read error is likely. V and J are TRBV30 and TRBJ2-1; unclear D gene. Germline CDR1 is GTSNPN and CDR2 is SVGIG (reference sequence). Trimming took off 3 bases at V and 2 bases at J, with 5 bases between the two ends. CDR3 length: 12 residues. This chain's CDR3 is CAWSSAYNEQFF. DNA for the CDR3: TGTGCCTGGAGCAGCGCCTACAATGAGCAGTTCTTC. Looking up the rest from reference TRBV30 and TRBJ2-1 gives the full variable domain: SQTIHQWPATLVQPVGSPLSLECTVEGTSNPNLYWYRQAAGRGLQLLFYSVGIGQISSEVPQNLSASRPQDRQFILSSKKLLLSDSGFYLCAWSSAYNEQFFGPGTRLTVL.

J is TRBJ2-7 and V is TRBV4-2; the D gene is possibly TRBD1 (5 bases). The CDR3 covers 13 residues. Germline CDR1 reads LGHNA; CDR2 reads YNFKEQ. V lost 0 bases and J lost 6, with 9 bases in between. CDR3 sequence: CASSQDTGSEQYF. In DNA, the CDR3 is TGTGCCAGCAGCCAAGATACAGGTTCCGAGCAGTACTTC.

The chain uses TRBV28 and TRBJ1-2, with 7 bases lining up with TRBD1. The CDR3 totals 15 residues. Germline loops: CDR1 MDHEN, CDR2 SYDVKM. Trimming removed 5 bases from V and 5 bases from J; junction bases left unmatched: 11. For the CDR3, the DNA is TGTGCCAGCAGTCTCACACAGGGGATTGGGTATGGCTACACCTTC. It is translated as CASSLTQGIGYGYTF.

The table lists this clone with a count of one. V gene TRBV15 combines with J gene TRBJ2-7, with a weak D call TRBD1 (5 bases). The germline V and J ends were trimmed by 0 bases and 1 base, with 10 bases remaining between them. This CDR3 comprises 15 residues. Germline V lookup: CDR1 LNHNV, CDR2 YYDKDF (reference sequence). The DNA for the CDR3 is TGTGCCACCAGCAGAGATATGGACACTTCCTACGAGCAGTACTTC. Residues: CATSRDMDTSYEQYF.

CDR3 in amino acids: CATSRDGQSYGYTF. For the CDR3, the DNA is TGTGCCACCAGCAGAGATGGACAGTCCTATGGCTACACCTTC. This chain uses TRBV15 with TRBJ1-2, with D perhaps TRBD1 (6 bases). The CDR3 covers 14 residues. V was trimmed by 0 bases and J by 4 bases, leaving 9 bases between them. CDR1 LNHNV and CDR2 YYDKDF come from the germline V gene (reference sequence).

The chain employs TRBV28 and TRBJ2-7; TRBD2 might be the D (6 bases). Germline CDR1 and CDR2: MDHEN and SYDVKM. The length of the CDR3 is 13 residues. Between the trimmed V and J ends, which lost 3 bases and 4 bases, there was a span of 10 bases. CDR3 DNA: TGTGCCAGCAGTTTTTCGAGCGGGTACGAGCAGTACTTC. This sequence encodes CASSFSSGYEQYF.